Listed here are 10 T cell receptor beta chains from one sample, sequenced in a study of T cells after yellow fever vaccination. One entry per CDR3 protein, called by TCRdb with MiXCR from the 5' RACE reads. This repertoire shows under 500,000 distinct CDR3 sequences, around 19% found once; its top ten account for 18%. Here the sequenced sample was PBMCs, taken before the yellow fever booster vaccination. The receptor source for this set is a man between 18 and 35 years old who received the YFV17D yellow fever vaccine.

The chain is built from TRBV25-1 and TRBJ1-1, with D unclear. V gave up 4 bases and J gave up 1 base, with 4 bases separating them. Per germline, CDR1 MGHDK and CDR2 SYGVNS. The CDR3 spans 12 residues. In DNA form, the CDR3 reads TGTGCCAGCAGTGCTTGGAACACTGAAGCTTTCTTT. It codes for CASSAWNTEAFF.

The chain has TRBV7-9 and TRBJ1-1, with TRBD1 matching 7 bases. Losses at the gene ends were 4 bases for V and 3 bases for J; bases not matched to a gene: 5. CDR3 size: 14 residues. Per germline, CDR1 SEHNR and CDR2 FQNEAQ (reference sequence). This CDR3 reads CASSSSTGYTEAFF. Here the CDR3 DNA reads TGTGCCAGCAGCTCATCGACAGGGTACACTGAAGCTTTCTTT.

Only one count was recorded for this clonotype. One end of the junction does not line up with germline, which may come from a read error. The rearrangement links TRBV7-9 to TRBJ2-7; the D gene is possibly TRBD2 (6 bases). From germline, CDR1 is SEHNR and CDR2 FQNEAQ (reference sequence). This CDR3 has 14 amino acids. CDR3 protein: CASSGHSGLSLPHF. In DNA form, the CDR3 reads TGTGCCAGCAGCGGACACTCGGGACTCTCACTCCCCCACTTC.

This sequence joins TRBV4-3 and TRBJ2-3; TRBD2 is a possible D gene (5 bases). The ends were cut back, 3 bases at V and 0 bases at J, with 10 bases in the middle. Per the germline V gene, CDR1 is LGHNA and CDR2 is YSLEER. The CDR3 is 15 residues long. The CDR3 nucleotides are TGCGCCAGCAGCCAGTTGAGGGATAGCACAGATACGCAGTATTTT. Its translation is CASSQLRDSTDTQYF.

The chain couples TRBV9 to TRBJ1-1, with TRBD1 as a possible D gene (6 bases). There are 15 residues in the CDR3. V shed 2 bases and J shed 4 bases, with 15 bases lying between them. Germline assignment: CDR1 SGDLS and CDR2 YYNGEE. As DNA, the CDR3 is TGTGCCAGCAGCGTGGGACATTCGAGTGGCACTGAAGCTTTCTTT. Its translation: CASSVGHSSGTEAFF.

About this clonotype: A much bigger clone sits one base away, suggesting this may be a read error. The CDR3 does not close with the conserved phenylalanine or tryptophan, likely indicating a read error. The chain uses TRBV20-1 and TRBJ1-5; no clear D. The CDR3 runs to 16 residues. CDR1 and CDR2 (germline): DFQATT, SNEGSKA (reference sequence). V lost 3 bases to trimming and J lost 3 bases, with 18 bases between them. The CDR3: CSASSAVHQVNQPQHL. CDR3 in DNA: TGCAGTGCTAGCTCGGCAGTCCACCAAGTCAATCAGCCCCAGCATCTT.

The rearrangement links TRBV3-1 to TRBJ2-1; D is unresolved. The V and J ends lost 4 bases and 8 bases respectively, with 6 bases between them. The CDR3 consists of 11 residues. Germline lookup yields CDR1 LGHDT and CDR2 YNNKEL (reference sequence). CDR3 region: CASSRYYEQFF. CDR3 sequence (DNA): TGTGCCAGCAGCCGTTACTATGAGCAGTTCTTC.

Many counts were recorded for this clonotype. V and J are TRBV6-1 and TRBJ2-3; 8 nucleotides align to TRBD1. Germline V gives CDR1 MNHNS, CDR2 SASEGT. This CDR3 is built from 16 residues. V was pared by 2 bases and J by 2 bases, with 6 bases of the junction left unmatched. The CDR3: CASSERKDRVTDTQYF. The CDR3 coding sequence is TGTGCCAGCAGTGAAAGGAAGGACAGGGTCACAGATACGCAGTATTTT.

The J gene is TRBJ1-3, the V gene TRBV5-1; possible D gene TRBD1, 5 bases. Looked up from germline, CDR1 is SGHRS and CDR2 is YFSETQ. This CDR3 spans 14 amino acids. Trimming took off 0 bases at V and 3 bases at J, with 7 bases between the two ends. Written as DNA, the CDR3 is TGCGCCAGCAGCTTGGAGCAGGGTGGAAACACCATATATTTT. This gives the protein CASSLEQGGNTIYF.

V usage is TRBV7-2 and J usage is TRBJ1-2; 9 bases are shared with TRBD1. The germline gives CDR1 SGHTA, CDR2 FQGNSA. This CDR3 has 14 residues. Trimming at V came to 3 bases and at J to 8 bases, leaving 7 bases not matched to a gene. The CDR3 DNA is TGTGCCAGCAGCTTCGCCGGGACAGGGTACGGCTACACCTTC. It translates to CASSFAGTGYGYTF. The full variable domain, its missing parts supplied by reference TRBV7-2 and TRBJ1-2, is GAGVSQSPSNKVTEKGKDVELRCDPISGHTALYWYRQSLGQGLEFLIYFQGNSAPDKSGLPSDRFSAERTGGSVSTLTIQRTQQEDSAVYLCASSFAGTGYGYTFGSGTRLTVV.